This T cell receptor beta chain was found in a study of blood T cells in healthy people across ages. Per-sample PBMC isolation yielded at least 6.5 million cells. At least 5 micrograms of total RNA were extracted per sample. Alongside a J-beta primer mix, a sample-barcoded 5' primer served in a second PCR lasting roughly 6 to 11 cycles. The authors tagged each cDNA molecule using a template-switch adaptor with 12 random nucleotides. TCRdb analysed the 5' RACE reads with MiXCR anew, one entry per CDR3 protein. The sample gives some 1 million distinct CDR3 sequences, over 35% of which show up once; approximately 20% is in the top ten. With regard to this clonotype: Antigen unknown.

Points from the study as a whole: Because sorting was not performed, PBMCs prevented conclusive naive versus antigen-experienced comparison.

V dropped 8 bases and J dropped 9; count of bases not matched to a gene: 9. The CDR3 is 14 amino acids. Germline V gene data show CDR1 as MDHEN and CDR2 as SYDVKM. This TCR was recovered from a woman aged 55-70 years in good health. Sequencing input: blood. This chain joins TRBV28 and TRBJ2-1; TRBD2 matches 11 bases. CDR3 amino acids: CASFRLAGYGEQFF. CDR3 bases: TGTGCCAGCTTTCGACTAGCGGGATACGGTGAGCAGTTCTTC.